This TCR beta chain emerged from a study of tumor-infiltrating lymphocytes in primary liver carcinoma. At the level of the study: The cohort consisted of patients whose primary liver carcinoma was surgically resected. The study reported T1-T3 N0M0 tumors spanning 4.2 to 10 cm.

Overall study findings and caveats: Unsorted bulk sampling ruled out any CD4+ versus CD8+ repertoire comparison.

This clonotype appeared once. As yet, its antigen is unknown. Extraction also yielded germline DNA, while blood RNA was obtained from unsorted whole blood. Presurgery, four milliliters of peripheral blood were collected. TCR beta cDNA was reverse-transcribed from about 500 ng of total RNA. The reaction used a constant-region primer and ProtoScript II reverse transcriptase. ARM-PCR, slightly modified, supplied the TCR beta libraries through three nested multiplex PCR rounds. The first two PCR rounds, roughly 10 cycles each, used TRBV1-TRBV30 forward primers and a C-beta reverse primer. Using its own MiXCR run on the multiplex PCR reads, TCRdb lists one record per CDR3 protein. Here the sample spans 310,000 or so distinct CDR3 sequences, roughly two thirds being singletons. V lost 2 bases, J lost 2 bases, and 13 bases lay in between. The CDR3 runs 16 residues. Germline V gene data show CDR1 as SGHAT and CDR2 as FQDESV (reference sequence).

This sequence was found in a man aged 40-50 years with primary liver carcinoma and hepatitis B virus infection. This chain joins TRBV11-1 and TRBJ2-1; maybe TRBD2 (6 bases). Source material: peripheral blood. For the CDR3, the DNA is TGTGCCAGCAGCTTAATTCTAGCGCCCACCTACAATGAGCAGTTCTTC. Translated, it gives CASSLILAPTYNEQFF.